This entry lists 20 T cell receptor beta chains sequenced from one sample in a study of cytomegalovirus exposure and HLA in healthy donors. 13 Jbeta primers and 60 Vbeta primers were used for the PCR. Sequencing used immunoSEQ multiplex PCR; TCRdb keeps in-frame clones, though not all of them. This table has some 140,000 clones, roughly 80% appearing once. Specimen: PBMCs. The source of these receptors is a woman aged 40 to 55 in good health and CMV-seronegative.

V usage is TRBV2 and J usage is TRBJ1-1; D remains unclear. CDR1 and CDR2 from the germline V gene are SNHLY and FYNNEI. The V gene lost 5 bases and the J gene lost 4 bases, with 8 bases spanning the gap. The CDR3 has 12 residues. CDR3 residues: CASSRRSTEAFF. CDR3 nucleotide sequence: TGTGCCAGCAGTCGGAGGAGCACTGAAGCTTTCTTT.

The rearrangement uses TRBV27 and TRBJ2-7; TRBD1 aligns across 8 bases. The CDR3 covers 14 residues. J lost 3 bases, V lost 4 bases, and 5 bases had no gene match. Looked up from germline, CDR1 is MNHEY and CDR2 is SMNVEV (reference sequence). In DNA, the CDR3 is TGTGCCAGCAGTTCCGGACAGGGCTACTACGAGCAGTACTTC. Protein: CASSSGQGYYEQYF.

J is TRBJ2-7 and V is TRBV5-1; D is possibly TRBD1 (5 bases). Between the trimmed V and J ends, which lost 6 bases and 1 base, there was a span of 14 bases. The CDR3 has 14 residues. The germline gives CDR1 SGHRS, CDR2 YFSETQ. The DNA of the CDR3 is TGCGCCAGCACCTTACAGGTCGCGTCCTACGAGCAGTACTTC. This codes for CASTLQVASYEQYF.

The V call is TRBV29-1, the J call TRBJ1-1, with 10 nucleotides matching TRBD1. The CDR3 is 13 amino acids. CDR1 SQVTM and CDR2 ANQGSEA come from the germline V gene. The J segment lost 4 bases and the V segment lost 6 bases, leaving 5 bases of the junction unmatched. The CDR3 bases are TGCAGCGTCGGGGGACAGGGGAGCACTGAAGCTTTCTTT. Translation: CSVGGQGSTEAFF.

The chain has TRBV5-4 and TRBJ1-6; D call uncertain. Germline loops: CDR1 SGHNT, CDR2 YYREEE (reference sequence). The CDR3 covers 14 residues. The germline V and J ends were trimmed by 2 bases and 7 bases, with 10 bases remaining between them. CDR3 sequence (DNA): TGTGCCAGCAGCTTTGACGGGATGAATTCACCCCTCCACTTT. Protein sequence: CASSFDGMNSPLHF. Full variable domain (rest looked up from reference TRBV5-4 and TRBJ1-6): ETGVTQSPTHLIKTRGQQVTLRCSSQSGHNTVSWYQQALGQGPQFIFQYYREEENGRGNFPPRFSGLQFPNYSSELNVNALELDDSALYLCASSFDGMNSPLHFGNGTRLTVT.

The V and J genes are TRBV6-5 and TRBJ2-5, with D maybe TRBD1 (5 bases). The CDR3 is made up of 13 amino acids. V was trimmed by 7 bases and J by 3 bases, leaving 12 bases between them. Germline V gives CDR1 MNHEY, CDR2 SVGAGI. In DNA form, the CDR3 reads TGTGCCAGCACCGCCGACAGCAAAGAGACCCAGTACTTC. It encodes CASTADSKETQYF.

The chain recombines TRBV5-5 with TRBJ1-6, with D perhaps matching TRBD1 (5 bases). The V gene's germline CDR1 is SGHKS and CDR2 YYEKEE (reference sequence). V lost 3 bases to trimming and J lost 8 bases, with 12 bases between them. The CDR3 spans 14 residues. The CDR3 protein is CASSWGSADSPLHF. In DNA, the CDR3 is TGTGCCAGCAGCTGGGGCTCGGCAGATTCACCCCTCCACTTT.

The chain carries TRBV7-6 and TRBJ2-5; tentatively, D is TRBD2 (6 bases). Germline V gene sequence: CDR1 SGHVS, CDR2 FNYEAQ. With 1 base removed from V and 2 bases from J, the gap between germline ends came to 14 bases. This CDR3 contains 16 residues. The CDR3 sequence: CASSLGGVEWQETQYF. CDR3 bases: TGTGCCAGCAGCTTAGGGGGGGTTGAGTGGCAAGAGACCCAGTACTTC.

This rearrangement joins TRBV6-1 to TRBJ2-7; D is possibly TRBD1 (6 bases). The germline gives CDR1 MNHNS, CDR2 SASEGT. Trimming cost V 4 bases and J 3 bases, with 19 bases left between them. The CDR3 spans 16 residues. Here the CDR3 reads CASSAGSGRGYYEQYF. The CDR3 DNA reads as TGTGCCAGCAGTGCAGGGTCGGGCAGGGGATACTACGAGCAGTACTTC.

The gene calls are TRBV18 and TRBJ2-5; D perhaps matches TRBD2 (6 bases). CDR3 length: 15 residues. Germline assignment: CDR1 KGHSH and CDR2 LQKENI. The V end lost 0 bases, the J end lost 0 bases, and 8 bases lay between the germline ends. The CDR3, as DNA: TGTGCCAGCTCACCACCCGGAGGGTACCAAGAGACCCAGTACTTC. It encodes CASSPPGGYQETQYF.

This chain links TRBV29-1 with TRBJ1-3; D not certain. V lost 7 bases and J 0 bases, leaving 16 bases between the germline ends. This CDR3 is built from 15 residues. Germline V gives CDR1 SQVTM, CDR2 ANQGSEA. The chain's CDR3 is CSASEGRLSGNTIYF. Here the CDR3 DNA reads TGCAGCGCCTCGGAGGGCCGCCTCTCTGGAAACACCATATATTTT.

The J gene is TRBJ1-5, the V gene TRBV18; a weak D match, TRBD1 (5 bases). Germline-derived CDR1 and CDR2 are KGHSH and LQKENI. Trimming pared 2 bases from V and 5 bases from J, leaving 7 bases between. CDR3 length: 13 amino acids. Here the CDR3 DNA reads TGTGCCAGCTCACCAGGGGGGGATCAGCCCCAGCATTTT. Translating it yields CASSPGGDQPQHF.

CDR3 sequence reads: CASSLGQGLEGYTF. In DNA form, the CDR3 reads TGTGCCAGCAGCTTGGGGCAGGGATTAGAGGGCTACACCTTC. This rearrangement joins TRBV5-6 to TRBJ1-2; D is possibly TRBD1 (5 bases). Germline CDR1 is SGHDT and CDR2 is YYEEEE. This CDR3 is 14 amino acids long. Trimming removed 0 bases from V and 8 bases from J, with 14 bases in between.

This clone occurred a few times. J is TRBJ2-2 and V is TRBV5-4; a possible D gene is TRBD1 (6 bases). This CDR3 is 15 amino acids long. V was shortened by 4 bases and J by 4 bases, with 14 bases between the two germline ends. The germline V gene encodes CDR1 SGHNT and CDR2 YYREEE (reference sequence). The CDR3 region is CASSNLQGTTGELFF. The CDR3 DNA reads TGTGCCAGCAGCAACCTCCAGGGGACCACCGGGGAGCTGTTTTTT.

This chain joins TRBV27 and TRBJ2-5; 8 nucleotides agree with TRBD1. Germline V gene lookup returns CDR1 MNHEY and CDR2 SMNVEV (reference sequence). The CDR3 spans 15 residues. V was pared by 4 bases and J by 0 bases, with 4 bases of the junction left unmatched. The CDR3 is CASSSRTGYQETQYF. Here the CDR3 DNA reads TGTGCCAGCAGTTCTAGGACAGGGTACCAAGAGACCCAGTACTTC.

This clone was seen a single time. The chain recombines TRBV15 with TRBJ1-5; 8 bases match TRBD1. V lost 1 base and J lost 3; bases outside the gene matches: 2. CDR3 length: 15 residues. Looked up from germline, CDR1 is LNHNV and CDR2 is YYDKDF (reference sequence). The CDR3 DNA reads as TGTGCCACCAGCAGAGGGGGACAGGTCAATCAGCCCCAGCATTTT. Translation: CATSRGGQVNQPQHF. Full variable domain (remainder filled in from reference TRBV15 and TRBJ1-5): DAMVIQNPRYQVTQFGKPVTLSCSQTLNHNVMYWYQQKSSQAPKLLFHYYDKDFNNEADTPDNFQSRRPNTSFCFLDIRSPGLGDTAMYLCATSRGGQVNQPQHFGDGTRLSIL.

The chain uses TRBV28 and TRBJ2-7, with a possible D match to TRBD1 (6 bases). Germline V CDR1 and CDR2: MDHEN, SYDVKM. The CDR3 extends over 13 amino acids. The V and J ends lost 7 bases and 3 bases respectively, with 13 bases between them. In DNA, the CDR3 is TGTGCCAGCAATTACAGGGACGGCTACGAGCAGTACTTC. It specifies CASNYRDGYEQYF. The full variable domain, its missing parts supplied by reference TRBV28 and TRBJ2-7, is DVKVTQSSRYLVKRTGEKVFLECVQDMDHENMFWYRQDPGLGLRLIYFSYDVKMKEKGDIPEGYSVSREKKERFSLILESASTNQTSMYLCASNYRDGYEQYFGPGTRLTVT.

The chain employs TRBV18 and TRBJ1-1; D is undetermined. The CDR3 length is 13 residues. The ends were cut back, 2 bases at V and 6 bases at J, with 10 bases in the middle. CDR1 KGHSH and CDR2 LQKENI come from the germline V gene. The CDR3 reads CASSPKVGAEAFF. CDR3 nucleotide sequence: TGTGCCAGCTCACCAAAGGTGGGCGCTGAAGCTTTCTTT.

The rearrangement joins TRBV9 to TRBJ1-3; D remains ambiguous. With 3 bases removed from V and 0 bases from J, the gap between germline ends came to 13 bases. Germline lookup yields CDR1 SGDLS and CDR2 YYNGEE. The CDR3 length is 16 residues. In DNA form, the CDR3 reads TGTGCCAGCAGCGCCTTACAGAAGAACTCTGGAAACACCATATATTTT. Translated, it gives CASSALQKNSGNTIYF.

The chain links TRBV5-5 to TRBJ1-2, with a tentative D call TRBD1 (5 bases). Trimming removed 4 bases from V and 8 bases from J, with 12 bases in between. CDR3 length: 12 residues. Germline values: CDR1 SGHKS, CDR2 YYEKEE (reference sequence). The CDR3 nucleotides are TGTGCCAGCAGCCAGGAGGGGCACGGCTACACCTTC. Translating it yields CASSQEGHGYTF.